The following is a T cell receptor beta chain sequence with its context. The CDR3 is made up of 17 amino acids. In germline, CDR1 is SQVTM, CDR2 ANQGSEA. V trimming: 0 bases; J trimming: 4 bases; junction bases outside the gene matches: 14. The data were taken from a study of blood T cells in healthy people across ages. Donation came from healthy Caucasian individuals in Russia who were aged about 6 to 100. Combining a sample-barcoded 5' primer with a J-beta primer mix, a second PCR ran for roughly 7 to 12 cycles. TCRdb reanalysed the 5' RACE reads using MiXCR and keeps one entry per CDR3 protein. The table has hundreds of thousands of distinct CDR3 sequences, 48% seen once.

The rearrangement links TRBV29-1 to TRBJ1-2; 7 positions agree with TRBD1. This receptor was identified in a man aged 30-40 years in good health. Sequenced material: blood. The CDR3 nucleotides are TGCAGCGTTGAAGAGGGCCTGGACAGGCGAGGGGTCTATGGCTACACCTTC. It encodes CSVEEGLDRRGVYGYTF.